What follows is one T cell receptor beta chain and its context. As every portion of the isolated RNA was reverse transcribed, the sequencing read expressed TCRB transcripts. Measured with immunoSEQ multiplex PCR; TCRdb has only the in-frame clones, and not every one. The sample consists of 900,000 or so clones, 15% to 20% of them appearing once. This record belongs to a study of beta chain features in type 1 diabetes. Sequencing input: naive CD4+ T cells from blood. The receptor comes from a woman aged 18-35 years in good health.

CDR3: CASSFRGRLDTQYF. For the CDR3, the DNA is TGTGCCAGCAGCTTCCGGGGGCGCCTAGATACGCAGTATTTT. J is TRBJ2-3 and V is TRBV11-2, with D possibly being TRBD1 or TRBD2 (6 bases each). CDR3 length equals 14 residues. V lost 3 bases and J lost 5, with 12 bases in between. Germline lookup yields CDR1 SGHAT and CDR2 FQNNGV.